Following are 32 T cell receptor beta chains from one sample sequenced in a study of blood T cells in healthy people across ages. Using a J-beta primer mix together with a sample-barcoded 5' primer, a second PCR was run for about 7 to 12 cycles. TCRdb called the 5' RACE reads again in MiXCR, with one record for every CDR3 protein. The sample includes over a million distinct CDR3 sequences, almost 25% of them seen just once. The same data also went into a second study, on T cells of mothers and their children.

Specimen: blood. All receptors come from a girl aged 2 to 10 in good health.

CDR3 nucleotide sequence: TGCAGCGTGACCGGGACTAGCGCCTACGAGCAGTACTTC. Residues: CSVTGTSAYEQYF. The rearrangement links TRBV29-1 to TRBJ2-1, with 10 nucleotides matching TRBD2. Gene TRBJ2-7 matches the end of the DNA better, so the J call may be wrong. From germline, CDR1 is SQVTM and CDR2 ANQGSEA. The CDR3 loop spans 13 amino acids.

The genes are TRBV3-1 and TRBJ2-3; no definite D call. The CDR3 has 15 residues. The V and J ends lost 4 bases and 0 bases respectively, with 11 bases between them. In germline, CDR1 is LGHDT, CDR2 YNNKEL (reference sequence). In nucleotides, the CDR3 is TGTGCCAGCAGCCTACGCGAGCCTAGCACAGATACGCAGTATTTT. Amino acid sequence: CASSLREPSTDTQYF.

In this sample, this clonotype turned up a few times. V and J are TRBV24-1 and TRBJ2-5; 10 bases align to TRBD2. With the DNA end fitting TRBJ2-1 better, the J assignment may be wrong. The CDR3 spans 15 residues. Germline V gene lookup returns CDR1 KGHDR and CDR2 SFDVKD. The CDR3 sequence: CATSDLAGGWHEQFF. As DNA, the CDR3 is TGTGCCACCAGTGATTTAGCGGGAGGGTGGCATGAGCAGTTCTTC.

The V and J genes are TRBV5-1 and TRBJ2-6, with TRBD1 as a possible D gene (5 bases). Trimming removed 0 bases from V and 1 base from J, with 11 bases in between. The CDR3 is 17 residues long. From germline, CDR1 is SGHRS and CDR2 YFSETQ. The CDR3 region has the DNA TGCGCCAGCAGCTTGGGGGCAGGGAAGTCTGGGGCCAACGTCCTGACTTTC. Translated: CASSLGAGKSGANVLTF.

CDR3 residues: CASSQVSKNQPQHF. The CDR3 DNA reads as TGTGCCAGCAGCCAAGTGTCAAAGAATCAGCCCCAGCATTTT. J is TRBJ1-5 and V is TRBV4-2; D unclear. The CDR3 runs 14 residues. Germline CDR1 LGHNA, CDR2 YNFKEQ. V gave up 1 base and J gave up 4 bases, with 8 bases separating them.

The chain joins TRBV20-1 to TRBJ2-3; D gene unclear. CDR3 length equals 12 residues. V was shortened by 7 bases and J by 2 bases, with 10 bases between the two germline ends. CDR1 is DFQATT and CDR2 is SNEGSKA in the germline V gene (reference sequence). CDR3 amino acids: CSVIFITDTQYF. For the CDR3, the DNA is TGCAGTGTTATCTTCATCACAGATACGCAGTATTTT.

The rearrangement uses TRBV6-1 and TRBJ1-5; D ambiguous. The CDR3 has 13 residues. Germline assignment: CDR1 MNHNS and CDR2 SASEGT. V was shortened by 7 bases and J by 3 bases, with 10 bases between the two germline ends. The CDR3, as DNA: TGTGCCAGCATTAGTAGGGACAATCAGCCCCAGCATTTT. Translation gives CASISRDNQPQHF.

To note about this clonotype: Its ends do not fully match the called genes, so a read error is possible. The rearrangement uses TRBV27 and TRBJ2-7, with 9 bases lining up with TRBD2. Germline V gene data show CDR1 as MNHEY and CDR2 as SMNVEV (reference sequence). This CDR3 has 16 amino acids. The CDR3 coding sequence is TGTGCCCGCAGTTTAGTATGGGTAGCGGGAGAATACGAGCAGTACTTC. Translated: CARSLVWVAGEYEQYF.

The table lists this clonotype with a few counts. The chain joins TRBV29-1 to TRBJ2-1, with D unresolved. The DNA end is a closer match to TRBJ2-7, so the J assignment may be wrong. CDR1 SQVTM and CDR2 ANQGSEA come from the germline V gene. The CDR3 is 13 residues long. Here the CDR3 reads CSAQSGERYEQYF. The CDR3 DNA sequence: TGCAGCGCTCAGTCAGGTGAACGCTACGAGCAGTACTTC.

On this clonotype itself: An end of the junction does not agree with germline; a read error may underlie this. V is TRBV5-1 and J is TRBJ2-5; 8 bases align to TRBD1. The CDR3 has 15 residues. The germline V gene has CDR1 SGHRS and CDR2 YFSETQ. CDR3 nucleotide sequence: TGCGCCAGCAGCTTCAGGGGGCTCACCCAAGAGACTCAGTACTTC. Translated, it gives CASSFRGLTQETQYF. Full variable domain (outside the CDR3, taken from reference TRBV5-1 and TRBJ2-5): KAGVTQTPRYLIKTRGQQVTLSCSPISGHRSVSWYQQTPGQGLQFLFEYFSETQRNKGNFPGRFSGRQFSNSRSEMNVSTLELGDSALYLCASSFRGLTQETQYFGPGTRLLVL.

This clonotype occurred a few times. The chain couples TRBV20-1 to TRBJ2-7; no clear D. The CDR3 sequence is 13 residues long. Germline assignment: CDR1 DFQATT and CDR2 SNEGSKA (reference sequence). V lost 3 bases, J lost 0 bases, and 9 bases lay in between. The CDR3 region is CSARTTNSYEQYF. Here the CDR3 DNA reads TGCAGTGCTAGGACAACCAACTCCTACGAGCAGTACTTC.

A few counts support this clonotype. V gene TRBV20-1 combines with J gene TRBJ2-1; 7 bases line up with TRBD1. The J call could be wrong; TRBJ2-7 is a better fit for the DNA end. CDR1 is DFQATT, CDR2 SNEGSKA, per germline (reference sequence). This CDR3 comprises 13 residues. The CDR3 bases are TGCAGTGCTGAGACGACAGGGAGCTACGAGCAGTACTTC. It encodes CSAETTGSYEQYF.

The CDR3 spells CAIRGDLYNEQFF. As DNA, the CDR3 is TGTGCCATCAGAGGGGATCTTTACAATGAGCAGTTCTTC. The rearrangement links TRBV10-3 to TRBJ2-1; the D gene is possibly TRBD1 (5 bases). This CDR3 comprises 13 residues. Germline V CDR1 and CDR2: ENHRY, SYGVKD. Trimming removed 6 bases at V and 4 bases at J, with 10 bases between.

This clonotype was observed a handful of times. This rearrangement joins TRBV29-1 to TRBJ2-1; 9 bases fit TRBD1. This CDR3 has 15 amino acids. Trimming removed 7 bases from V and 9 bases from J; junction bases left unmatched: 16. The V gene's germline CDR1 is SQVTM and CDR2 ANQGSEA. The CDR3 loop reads CSADRAGQGVGEQFF. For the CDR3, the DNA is TGCAGCGCCGACCGCGCGGGACAGGGCGTAGGTGAGCAGTTCTTC.

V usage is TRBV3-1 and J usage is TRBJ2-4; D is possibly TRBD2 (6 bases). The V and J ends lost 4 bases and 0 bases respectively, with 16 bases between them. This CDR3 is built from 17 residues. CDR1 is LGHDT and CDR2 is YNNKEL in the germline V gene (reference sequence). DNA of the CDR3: TGTGCCAGCAGCCCTGGACTGGGAGCGGGAGCCAAAAACATTCAGTACTTC. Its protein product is CASSPGLGAGAKNIQYF.

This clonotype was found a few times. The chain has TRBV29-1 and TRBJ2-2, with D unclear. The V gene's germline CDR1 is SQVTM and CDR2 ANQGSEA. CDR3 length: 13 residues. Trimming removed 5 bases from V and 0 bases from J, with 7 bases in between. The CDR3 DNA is TGCAGCGTTTTTATCACGAACACCGGGGAGCTGTTTTTT. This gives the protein CSVFITNTGELFF.

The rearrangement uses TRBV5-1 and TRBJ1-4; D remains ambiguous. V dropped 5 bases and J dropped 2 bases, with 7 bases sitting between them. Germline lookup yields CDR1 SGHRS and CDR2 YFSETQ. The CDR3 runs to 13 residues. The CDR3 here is CASRPGTNEKLFF. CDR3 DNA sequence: TGCGCCAGCAGACCCGGGACTAATGAAAAACTGTTTTTT.

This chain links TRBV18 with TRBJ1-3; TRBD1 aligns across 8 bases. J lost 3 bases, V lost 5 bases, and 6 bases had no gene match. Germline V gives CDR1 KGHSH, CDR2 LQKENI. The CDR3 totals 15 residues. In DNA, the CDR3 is TGTGCCAGCTCAAAGGACAGGGCAAGTGGAAACACCATATATTTT. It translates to CASSKDRASGNTIYF.

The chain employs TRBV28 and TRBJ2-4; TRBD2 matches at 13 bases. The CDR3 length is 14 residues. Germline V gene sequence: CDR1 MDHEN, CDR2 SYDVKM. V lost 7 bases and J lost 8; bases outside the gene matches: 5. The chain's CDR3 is CASKTSGRGDIQYF. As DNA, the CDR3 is TGTGCCAGCAAAACTAGCGGGAGGGGCGACATTCAGTACTTC. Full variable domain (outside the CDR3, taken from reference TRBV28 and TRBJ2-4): DVKVTQSSRYLVKRTGEKVFLECVQDMDHENMFWYRQDPGLGLRLIYFSYDVKMKEKGDIPEGYSVSREKKERFSLILESASTNQTSMYLCASKTSGRGDIQYFGAGTRLSVL.

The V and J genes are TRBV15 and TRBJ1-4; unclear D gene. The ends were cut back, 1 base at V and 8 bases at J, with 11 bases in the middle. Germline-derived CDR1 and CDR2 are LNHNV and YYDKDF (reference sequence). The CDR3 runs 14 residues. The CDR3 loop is CATSRGGAGEKLFF. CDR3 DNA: TGTGCCACCAGCAGAGGAGGCGCGGGAGAAAAACTGTTTTTT. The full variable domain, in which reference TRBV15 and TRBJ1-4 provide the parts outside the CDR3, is DAMVIQNPRYQVTQFGKPVTLSCSQTLNHNVMYWYQQKSSQAPKLLFHYYDKDFNNEADTPDNFQSRRPNTSFCFLDIRSPGLGDTAMYLCATSRGGAGEKLFFGSGTQLSVL.

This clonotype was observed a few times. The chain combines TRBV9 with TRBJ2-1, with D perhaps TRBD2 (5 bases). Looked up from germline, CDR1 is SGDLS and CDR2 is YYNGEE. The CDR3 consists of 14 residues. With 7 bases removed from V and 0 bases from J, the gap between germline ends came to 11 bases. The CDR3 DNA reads TGTGCCAGCGGACGGGGTGACTCCTACAATGAGCAGTTCTTC. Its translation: CASGRGDSYNEQFF.

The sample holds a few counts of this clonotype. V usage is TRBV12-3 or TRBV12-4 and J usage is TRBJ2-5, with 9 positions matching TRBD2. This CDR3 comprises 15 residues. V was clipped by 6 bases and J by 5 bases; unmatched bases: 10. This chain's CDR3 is CASSHPAGGWETQYF. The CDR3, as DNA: TGTGCCAGCAGCCACCCAGCGGGGGGTTGGGAGACCCAGTACTTC.

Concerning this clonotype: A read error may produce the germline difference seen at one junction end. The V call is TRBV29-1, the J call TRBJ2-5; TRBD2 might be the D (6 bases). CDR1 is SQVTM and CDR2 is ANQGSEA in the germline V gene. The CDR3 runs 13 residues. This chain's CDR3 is CSIELASDETQYF. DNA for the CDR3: TGCAGCATTGAATTGGCTAGCGACGAGACCCAGTACTTC.

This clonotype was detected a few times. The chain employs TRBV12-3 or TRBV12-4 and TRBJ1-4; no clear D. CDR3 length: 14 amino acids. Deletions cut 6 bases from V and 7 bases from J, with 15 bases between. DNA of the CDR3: TGTGCCAGCAGACTTAACCGGGATCTTGAAAAACTGTTTTTT. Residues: CASRLNRDLEKLFF.

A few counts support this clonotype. The CDR3 reads CSAPDANTGELFF. Here the CDR3 DNA reads TGCAGTGCCCCTGACGCGAACACCGGGGAGCTGTTTTTT. The rearrangement joins TRBV20-1 to TRBJ2-2; no reliable D call. There are 13 residues in the CDR3. Germline CDR1 reads DFQATT; CDR2 reads SNEGSKA (reference sequence). Trimming removed 6 bases at V and 0 bases at J, with 8 bases between.

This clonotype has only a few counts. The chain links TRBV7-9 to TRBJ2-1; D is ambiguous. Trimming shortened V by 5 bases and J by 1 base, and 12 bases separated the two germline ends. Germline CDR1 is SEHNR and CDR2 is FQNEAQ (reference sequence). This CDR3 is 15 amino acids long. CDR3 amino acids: CASSPLTGSYNEQFF. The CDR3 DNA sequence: TGTGCCAGCAGCCCTCTGACTGGGTCCTACAATGAGCAGTTCTTC.

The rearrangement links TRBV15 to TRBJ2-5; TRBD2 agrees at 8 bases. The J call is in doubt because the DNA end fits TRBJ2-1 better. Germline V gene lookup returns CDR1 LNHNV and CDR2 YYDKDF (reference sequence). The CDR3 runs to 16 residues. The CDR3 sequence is CATSRDSGIESGEQFF. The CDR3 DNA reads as TGTGCCACCAGCAGAGATAGCGGGATTGAGTCGGGCGAGCAGTTCTTC.

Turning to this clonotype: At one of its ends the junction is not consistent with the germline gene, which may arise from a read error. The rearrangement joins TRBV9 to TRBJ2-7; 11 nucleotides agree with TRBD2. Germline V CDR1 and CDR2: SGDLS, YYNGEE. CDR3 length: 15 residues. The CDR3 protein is CASSTTSGGPYEQHF. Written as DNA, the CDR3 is TGTGCCAGCAGCACTACTAGCGGGGGCCCCTACGAGCAGCACTTC.

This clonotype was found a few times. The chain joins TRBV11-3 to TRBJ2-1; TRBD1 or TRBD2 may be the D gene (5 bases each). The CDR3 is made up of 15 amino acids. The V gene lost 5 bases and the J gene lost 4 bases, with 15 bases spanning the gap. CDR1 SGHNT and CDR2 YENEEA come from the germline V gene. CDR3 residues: CASSHILRGYNEQFF. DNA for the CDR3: TGTGCCAGCAGCCATATTCTGAGGGGTTACAATGAGCAGTTCTTC.

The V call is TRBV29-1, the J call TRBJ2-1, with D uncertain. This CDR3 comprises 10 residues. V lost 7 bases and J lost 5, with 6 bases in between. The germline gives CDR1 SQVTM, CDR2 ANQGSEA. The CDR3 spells CSADNNEQFF. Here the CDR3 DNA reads TGCAGCGCAGACAACAATGAGCAGTTCTTC.

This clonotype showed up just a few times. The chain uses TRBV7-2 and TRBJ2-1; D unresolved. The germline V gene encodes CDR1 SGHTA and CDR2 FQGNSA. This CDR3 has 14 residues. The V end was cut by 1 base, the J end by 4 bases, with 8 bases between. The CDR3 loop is CASSLEGKYNEQFF. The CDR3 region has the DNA TGTGCCAGCAGCTTAGAAGGGAAGTACAATGAGCAGTTCTTC.

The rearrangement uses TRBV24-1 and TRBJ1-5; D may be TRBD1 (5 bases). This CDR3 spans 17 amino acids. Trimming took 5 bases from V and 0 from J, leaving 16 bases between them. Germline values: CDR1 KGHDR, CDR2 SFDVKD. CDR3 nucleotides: TGTGCCACCAGTGGGGGACGTCGGGGCTATAGCAATCAGCCCCAGCATTTT. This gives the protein CATSGGRRGYSNQPQHF.